The source of this T cell receptor beta chain is a study of blood T cell repertoires in COVID-19. Study as a whole: The study drew acute and convalescent COVID-19 samples from the United States, Italy and Spain. T cells, B-cell-depleted T cells, or PBMCs supplied cDNA or gDNA.

V gave up 4 bases and J gave up 8 bases, with 18 bases separating them. Germline values: CDR1 GTSNPN, CDR2 SVGIG (reference sequence). The CDR3 spans 14 residues. In the original analysis: Amplified reference gene primers provided the basis for estimating nucleated cell counts. Some clones are missing from TCRdb's copy, which holds only in-frame ones; the method was immunoSEQ multiplex PCR. Clonal size and the V and J genes are those of that table, whereas D and trimming came from the DNA. The sample carries about 75,000 clones, 79% recorded once. This clone was counted at least ten times. This rearrangement joins TRBV30 to TRBJ2-1, with D perhaps matching TRBD2 (5 bases). Sequencing was performed on peripheral blood. The receptor comes from an elderly woman with active or convalescent COVID-19. CDR3: CAWNEDGPEDEQFF. The CDR3 coding sequence is TGTGCCTGGAATGAAGACGGACCGGAGGATGAGCAGTTCTTC.